This T cell receptor (beta chain) was obtained from a study of T-cell memory formation after mild COVID-19. Findings and caveats of the study: That cross-reactive memory joined was suggested by some responding clones appearing in pre-infection memory. Researchers report contracting CD4+ clones mostly in CM and EM, with CD8+ clones in EMRA.

In regard to this clonotype: The antigen remains undetermined.

The germline gives CDR1 SGDLS, CDR2 YYNGEE. The V end lost 0 bases, the J end lost 4 bases, and 13 bases lay between the germline ends. The CDR3 loop spans 15 amino acids. TCRdb re-derived calls from the 5' RACE reads in MiXCR, one entry per CDR3 protein. The data contain 400,000 to 500,000 distinct CDR3 sequences, approximately 20% of them seen just once; the ten biggest clones take up around 8%. Specimen: PBMCs or a T cell subset sorted from them (not recorded which). The clonotype comes from an adult woman who had mild COVID-19 (a few samples of this study predate the infection). Cell type and time point are not known. The J gene is TRBJ1-1, the V gene TRBV9, with D possibly TRBD1 on 5 matching bases. The CDR3 bases are TGTGCCAGCAGCGTAGATCAGGGTGGGAGCACTGAAGCTTTCTTT. Translated, it gives CASSVDQGGSTEAFF. The full variable domain, rest sourced from reference TRBV9 and TRBJ1-1, is DSGVTQTPKHLITATGQRVTLRCSPRSGDLSVYWYQQSLDQGLQFLIQYYNGEERAKGNILERFSAQQFPDLHSELNLSSLELGDSALYFCASSVDQGGSTEAFFGQGTRLTVV.